The subject of this entry is one T cell receptor beta chain. What it binds is unknown. One end of the junction varies from germline; a read error may be responsible. Primers for the PCR totalled 60 Vbeta and 13 Jbeta. The method was immunoSEQ multiplex PCR; TCRdb's version includes in-frame clones alone and lacks a portion of them. The table lists approximately 73,000 clones, roughly four fifths of them singletons. This specimen belongs to a study of cytomegalovirus exposure and HLA in healthy donors. Study summary: Among the roughly 400 genotyped donors, more than 70% were placed in the Caucasian-associated ancestry cluster. Points from the study as a whole: The authors considered a cluster of highly shared sequence variants likely to be a sequencing artifact. For TCR beta chains, V- and J-gene trimming was later linked to a missense DCLRE1C variant. Clonal expansion was found to be greater in HLA-associated TCR beta chains than in equally common others in a later analysis.

The germline V gene has CDR1 LNHDA and CDR2 SQIVND (reference sequence). This CDR3 is 16 amino acids long. The TCR sequence derives from a man aged 70-80 years in good health and CMV-seronegative. Source material: PBMCs. The chain has TRBV19 and TRBJ1-4, with D perhaps TRBD1 (6 bases). CDR3 sequence (DNA): TGTGCCAGTAGTGTAGAAGGCCACGGACAGCCAGAAAAACTGTTTTTT. This translates into CASSVEGHGQPEKLFF.